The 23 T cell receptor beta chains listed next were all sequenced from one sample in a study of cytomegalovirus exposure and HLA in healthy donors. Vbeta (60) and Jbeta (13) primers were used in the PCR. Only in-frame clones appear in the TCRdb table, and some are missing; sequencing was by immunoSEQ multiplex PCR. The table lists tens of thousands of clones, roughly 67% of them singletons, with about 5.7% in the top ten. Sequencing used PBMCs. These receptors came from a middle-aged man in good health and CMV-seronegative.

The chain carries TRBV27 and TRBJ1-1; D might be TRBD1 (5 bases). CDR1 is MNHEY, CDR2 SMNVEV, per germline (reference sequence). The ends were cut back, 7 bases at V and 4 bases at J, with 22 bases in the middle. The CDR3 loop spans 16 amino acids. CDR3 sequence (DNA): TGTGCCAGCAACGGTCGTGTCGCGGGGGGAGGCACTGAAGCTTTCTTT. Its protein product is CASNGRVAGGGTEAFF.

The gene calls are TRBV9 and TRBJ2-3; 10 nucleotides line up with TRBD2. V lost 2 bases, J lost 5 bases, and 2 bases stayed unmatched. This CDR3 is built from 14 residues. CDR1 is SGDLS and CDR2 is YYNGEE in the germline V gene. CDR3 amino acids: CASSVLAGEDTQYF. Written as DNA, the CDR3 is TGTGCCAGCAGCGTGCTAGCGGGGGAAGATACGCAGTATTTT.

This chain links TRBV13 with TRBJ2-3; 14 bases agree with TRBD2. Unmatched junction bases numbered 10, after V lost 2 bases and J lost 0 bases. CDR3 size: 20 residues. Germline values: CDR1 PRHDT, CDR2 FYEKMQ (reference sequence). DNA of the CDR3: TGTGCCAGCAGCTTATTGGGACTAGCGGGGGTAGGGTCCAGCACAGATACGCAGTATTTT. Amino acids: CASSLLGLAGVGSSTDTQYF.

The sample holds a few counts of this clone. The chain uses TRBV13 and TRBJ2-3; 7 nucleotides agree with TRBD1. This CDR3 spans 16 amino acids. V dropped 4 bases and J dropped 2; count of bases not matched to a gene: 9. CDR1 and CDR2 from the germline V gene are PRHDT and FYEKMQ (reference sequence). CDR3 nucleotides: TGTGCCAGCAGCTCGACCCGGGACAGAGACACAGATACGCAGTATTTT. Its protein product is CASSSTRDRDTDTQYF.

CDR3 loop: CAIRRAGSVEPQHF. As DNA, the CDR3 is TGTGCCATCAGAAGGGCAGGGTCGGTTGAGCCCCAGCATTTT. The rearrangement joins TRBV10-3 to TRBJ1-5; tentative D call: TRBD1 (5 bases). The CDR3 is 14 residues long. Looked up from germline, CDR1 is ENHRY and CDR2 is SYGVKD. V lost 6 bases, J lost 8 bases, and 17 bases lay in between.

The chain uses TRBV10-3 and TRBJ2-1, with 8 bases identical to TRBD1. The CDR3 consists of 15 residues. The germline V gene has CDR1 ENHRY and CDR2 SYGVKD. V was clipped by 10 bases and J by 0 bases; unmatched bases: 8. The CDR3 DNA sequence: TGTGCCACTTGGGACAGGAGCAGCTCCTACAATGAGCAGTTCTTC. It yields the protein CATWDRSSSYNEQFF.

The CDR3 coding sequence is TGTGCCAGCAGTTACTTCGGAGGGGCTAACGAGCAGTACTTC. Translated, it gives CASSYFGGANEQYF. This chain uses TRBV27 with TRBJ2-7, with a weak D call TRBD2 (6 bases). CDR3 length equals 14 residues. In germline, CDR1 is MNHEY, CDR2 SMNVEV (reference sequence). Trimming pared 4 bases from V and 5 bases from J, leaving 15 bases between.

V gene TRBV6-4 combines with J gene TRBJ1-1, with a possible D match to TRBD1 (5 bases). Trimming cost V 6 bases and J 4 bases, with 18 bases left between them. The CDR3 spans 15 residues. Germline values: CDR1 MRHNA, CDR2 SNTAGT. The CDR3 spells CASSPELGGVTEAFF. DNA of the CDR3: TGTGCCAGCAGCCCTGAACTCGGGGGGGTCACTGAAGCTTTCTTT.

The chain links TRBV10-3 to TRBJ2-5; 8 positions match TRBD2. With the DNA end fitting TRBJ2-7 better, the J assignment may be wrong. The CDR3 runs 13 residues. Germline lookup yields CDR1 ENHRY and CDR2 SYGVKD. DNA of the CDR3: TGTGCCATCAGCGGGGGGGACAAATACGAGCAGTACTTC. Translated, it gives CAISGGDKYEQYF.

The CDR3 nucleotides read TGTGCCTGGAGTGGACAGGCTAGCACAGATACGCAGTATTTT. It specifies CAWSGQASTDTQYF. V is TRBV30 and J is TRBJ2-3, with a possible D match to TRBD1 (6 bases). Germline loops: CDR1 GTSNPN, CDR2 SVGIG (reference sequence). The ends were cut back, 1 base at V and 0 bases at J, with 8 bases in the middle. The CDR3 spans 14 residues.

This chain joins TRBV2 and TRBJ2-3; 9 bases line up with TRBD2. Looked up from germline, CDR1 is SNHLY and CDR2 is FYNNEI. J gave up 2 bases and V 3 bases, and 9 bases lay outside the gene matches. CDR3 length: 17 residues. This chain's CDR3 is CASSDGRGGLFTDTQYF. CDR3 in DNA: TGTGCCAGCAGTGATGGGCGGGGGGGCCTCTTCACAGATACGCAGTATTTT.

The CDR3 is CASSLGGLAGINEQYF. In DNA form, the CDR3 reads TGTGCCAGCAGCTTAGGGGGCCTAGCGGGGATCAACGAGCAGTACTTC. The chain carries TRBV7-8 and TRBJ2-7; 9 bases align to TRBD2. J gave up 5 bases and V 1 base, and 9 bases lay outside the gene matches. Germline V gives CDR1 SGHVS, CDR2 FQNEAQ. The CDR3 contains 16 residues.

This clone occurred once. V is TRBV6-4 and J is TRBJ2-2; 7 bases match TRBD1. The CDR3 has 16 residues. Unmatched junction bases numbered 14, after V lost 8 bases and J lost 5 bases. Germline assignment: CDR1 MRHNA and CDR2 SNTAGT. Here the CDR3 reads CASQRNAGTVTGELFF. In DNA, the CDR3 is TGTGCCAGCCAGAGGAACGCCGGGACAGTGACCGGGGAGCTGTTTTTT.

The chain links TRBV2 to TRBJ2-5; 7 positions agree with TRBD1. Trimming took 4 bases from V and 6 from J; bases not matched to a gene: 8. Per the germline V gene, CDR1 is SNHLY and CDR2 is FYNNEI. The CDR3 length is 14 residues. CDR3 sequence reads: CASSVQGGWKTQYF. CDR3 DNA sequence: TGTGCCAGCAGTGTACAAGGGGGCTGGAAGACCCAGTACTTC. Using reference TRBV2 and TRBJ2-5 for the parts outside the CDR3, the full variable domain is EPEVTQTPSHQVTQMGQEVILRCVPISNHLYFYWYRQILGQKVEFLVSFYNNEISEKSEIFDDQFSVERPDGSNFTLKIRSTKLEDSAMYFCASSVQGGWKTQYFGPGTRLLVL.

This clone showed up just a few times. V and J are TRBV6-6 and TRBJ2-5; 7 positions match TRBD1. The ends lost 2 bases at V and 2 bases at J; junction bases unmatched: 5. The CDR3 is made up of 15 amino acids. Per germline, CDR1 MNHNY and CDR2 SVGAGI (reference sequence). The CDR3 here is CASSYTAGGQETQYF. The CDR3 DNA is TGTGCCAGCAGTTACACCGCAGGGGGACAAGAGACCCAGTACTTC.

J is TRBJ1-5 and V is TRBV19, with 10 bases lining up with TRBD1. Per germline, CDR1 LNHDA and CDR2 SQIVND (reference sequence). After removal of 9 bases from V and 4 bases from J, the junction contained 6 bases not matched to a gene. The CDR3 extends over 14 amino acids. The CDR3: CASKTGGLNQPQHF. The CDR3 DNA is TGTGCCAGCAAGACAGGGGGCCTTAATCAGCCCCAGCATTTT.

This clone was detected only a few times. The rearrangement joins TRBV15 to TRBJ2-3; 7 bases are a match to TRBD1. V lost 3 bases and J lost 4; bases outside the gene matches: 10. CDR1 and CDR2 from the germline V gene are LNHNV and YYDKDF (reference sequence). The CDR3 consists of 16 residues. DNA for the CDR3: TGTGCCACCAGCAGTCAACAGGGGATGCGGTCAGATACGCAGTATTTT. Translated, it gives CATSSQQGMRSDTQYF.

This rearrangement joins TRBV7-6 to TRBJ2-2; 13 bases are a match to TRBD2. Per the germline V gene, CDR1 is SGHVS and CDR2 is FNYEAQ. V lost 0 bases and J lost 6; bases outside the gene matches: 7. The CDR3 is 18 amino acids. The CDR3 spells CASSLAGLAGEWAGELFF. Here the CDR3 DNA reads TGTGCCAGCAGCTTAGCAGGACTAGCGGGGGAGTGGGCCGGGGAGCTGTTTTTT.

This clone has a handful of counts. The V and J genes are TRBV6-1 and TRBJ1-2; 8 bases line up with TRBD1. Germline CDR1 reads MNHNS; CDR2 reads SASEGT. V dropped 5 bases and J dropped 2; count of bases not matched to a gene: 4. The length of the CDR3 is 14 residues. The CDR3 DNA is TGTGCCAGCAGTAAGGGACAGGTGAACTATGGCTACACCTTC. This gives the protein CASSKGQVNYGYTF.

The CDR3 here is CASSLGTSLHEQYF. In DNA form, the CDR3 reads TGTGCCAGCAGCCTCGGGACTAGCTTACACGAGCAGTACTTC. This chain joins TRBV9 and TRBJ2-7; TRBD2 matches 9 bases. Germline trimming cut 4 bases from V and 5 bases from J; bases unmatched to any gene: 7. The CDR3 extends over 14 amino acids. Germline CDR1 reads SGDLS; CDR2 reads YYNGEE. The whole variable domain, remainder taken from reference TRBV9 and TRBJ2-7, is DSGVTQTPKHLITATGQRVTLRCSPRSGDLSVYWYQQSLDQGLQFLIQYYNGEERAKGNILERFSAQQFPDLHSELNLSSLELGDSALYFCASSLGTSLHEQYFGPGTRLTVT.

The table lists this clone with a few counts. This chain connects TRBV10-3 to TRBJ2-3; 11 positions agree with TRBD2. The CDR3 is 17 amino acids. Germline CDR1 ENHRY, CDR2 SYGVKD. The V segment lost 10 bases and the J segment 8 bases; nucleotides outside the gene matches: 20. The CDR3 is CATTGTSGGASLSTQYF. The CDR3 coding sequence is TGTGCCACCACGGGTACTAGCGGGGGCGCAAGCCTGAGTACGCAGTATTTT.

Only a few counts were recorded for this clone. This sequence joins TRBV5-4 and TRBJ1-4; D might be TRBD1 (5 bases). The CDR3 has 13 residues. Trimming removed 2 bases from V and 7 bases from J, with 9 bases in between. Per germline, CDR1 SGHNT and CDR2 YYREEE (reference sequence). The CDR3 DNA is TGTGCCAGCAGCTTACTGGGGGGTGAAAAACTGTTTTTT. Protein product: CASSLLGGEKLFF.

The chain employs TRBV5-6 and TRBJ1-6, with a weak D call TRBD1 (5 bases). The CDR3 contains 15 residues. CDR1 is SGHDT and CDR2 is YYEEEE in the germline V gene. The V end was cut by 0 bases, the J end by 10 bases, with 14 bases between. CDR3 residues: CASSLDPGVRSPLHF. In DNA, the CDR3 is TGTGCCAGCAGCTTGGATCCGGGGGTTAGATCACCCCTCCACTTT.